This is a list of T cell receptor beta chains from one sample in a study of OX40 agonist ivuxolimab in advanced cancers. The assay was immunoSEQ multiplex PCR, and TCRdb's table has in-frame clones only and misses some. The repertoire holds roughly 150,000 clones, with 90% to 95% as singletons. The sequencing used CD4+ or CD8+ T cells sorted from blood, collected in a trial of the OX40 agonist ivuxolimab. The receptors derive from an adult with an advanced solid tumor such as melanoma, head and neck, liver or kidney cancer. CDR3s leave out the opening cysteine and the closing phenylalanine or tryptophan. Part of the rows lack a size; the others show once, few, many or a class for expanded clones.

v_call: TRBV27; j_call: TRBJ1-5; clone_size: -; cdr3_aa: ASRGFSGNRNQPQH
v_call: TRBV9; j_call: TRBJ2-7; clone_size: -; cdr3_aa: ASSGRLPADEQY
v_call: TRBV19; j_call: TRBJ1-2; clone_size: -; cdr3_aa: ASSGTPRDPNYGYT
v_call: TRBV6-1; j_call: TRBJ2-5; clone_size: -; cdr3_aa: ASQFGRQETQY
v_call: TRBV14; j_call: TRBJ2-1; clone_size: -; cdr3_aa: ASSRGTGAPYNEQF
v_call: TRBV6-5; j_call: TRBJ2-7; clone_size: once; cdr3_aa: ASSSRDGVIYEQY
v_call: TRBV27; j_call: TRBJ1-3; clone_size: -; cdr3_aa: ASSTIPGGNTIY
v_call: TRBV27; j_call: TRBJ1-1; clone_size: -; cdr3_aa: ASGRSDVYTEAF
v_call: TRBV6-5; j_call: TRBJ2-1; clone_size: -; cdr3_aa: ASRLAVAGYNEQF
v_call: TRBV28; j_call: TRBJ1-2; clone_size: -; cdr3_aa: ASSPSGPVPNNYGYT
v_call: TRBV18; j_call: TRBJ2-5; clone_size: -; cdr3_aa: ASSYKQETQY
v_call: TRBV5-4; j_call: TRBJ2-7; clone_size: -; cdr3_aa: ASSSQGYEQY
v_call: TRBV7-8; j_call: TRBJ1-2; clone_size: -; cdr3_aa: ASSSRTRYGYT
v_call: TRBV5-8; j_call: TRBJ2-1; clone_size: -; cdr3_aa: ASSFGTVSYNEQF
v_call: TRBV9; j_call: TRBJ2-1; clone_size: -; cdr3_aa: ASSVKDREYNEQF
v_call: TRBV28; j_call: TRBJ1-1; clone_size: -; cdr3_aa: ASGTNTEAF
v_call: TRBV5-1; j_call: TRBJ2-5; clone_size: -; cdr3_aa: ASSSSPGLAGTQETQY
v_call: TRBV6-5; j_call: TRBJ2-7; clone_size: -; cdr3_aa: ASSAAGISYEQY
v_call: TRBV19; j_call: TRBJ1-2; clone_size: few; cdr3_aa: ASSIGSRAGYT
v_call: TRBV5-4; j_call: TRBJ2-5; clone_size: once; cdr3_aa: ASSLGVQTQY
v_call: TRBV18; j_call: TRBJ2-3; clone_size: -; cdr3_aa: ASSRQGVPDTQY
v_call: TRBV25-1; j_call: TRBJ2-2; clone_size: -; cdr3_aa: ASSENSRTGELF
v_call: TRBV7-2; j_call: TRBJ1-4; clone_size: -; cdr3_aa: ASSLPGTGFEKLF
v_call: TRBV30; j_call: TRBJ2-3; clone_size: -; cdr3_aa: ACTSGLAGGMTQY
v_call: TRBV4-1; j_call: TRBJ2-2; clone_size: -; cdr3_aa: ASSQGTLYRAGGDGELF
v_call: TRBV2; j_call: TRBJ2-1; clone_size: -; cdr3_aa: ASSPPPGLAGRDEQF
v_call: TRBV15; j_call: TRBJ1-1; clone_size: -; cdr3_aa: ATSRDRASSMNTEAF
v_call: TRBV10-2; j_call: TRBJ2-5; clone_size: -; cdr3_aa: ATQQETQY
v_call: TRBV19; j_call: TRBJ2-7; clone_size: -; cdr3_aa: ASRRTGSSYEQY
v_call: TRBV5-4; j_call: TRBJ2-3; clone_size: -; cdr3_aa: ASSLTPGGRTDTQY
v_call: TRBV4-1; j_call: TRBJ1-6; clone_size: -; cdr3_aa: ASSLRTGSDSPLH
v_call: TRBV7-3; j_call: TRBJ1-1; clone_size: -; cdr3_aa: ASREGGTGRNTEAF
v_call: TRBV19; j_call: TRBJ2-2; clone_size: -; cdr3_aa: ASRQGARTGELF
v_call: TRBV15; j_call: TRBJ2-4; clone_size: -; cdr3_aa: ATSRDPPGLAGGKNIQY
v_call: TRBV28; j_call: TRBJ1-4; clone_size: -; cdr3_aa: ASTPWGRTSEKLF
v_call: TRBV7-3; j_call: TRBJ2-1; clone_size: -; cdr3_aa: ASSLTRTPGQEYNEQF
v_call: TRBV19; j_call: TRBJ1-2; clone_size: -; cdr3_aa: ASSIGYGTGRNGYT
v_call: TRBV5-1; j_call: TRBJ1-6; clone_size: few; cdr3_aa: ASSPDRWSSYNSPLH
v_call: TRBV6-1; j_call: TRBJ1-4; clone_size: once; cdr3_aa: ASEGELDEKLF
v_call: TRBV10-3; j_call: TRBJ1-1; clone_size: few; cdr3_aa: AISQTADTEAF
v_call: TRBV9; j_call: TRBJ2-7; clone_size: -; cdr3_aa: ASSVGAGTRNSYEQY
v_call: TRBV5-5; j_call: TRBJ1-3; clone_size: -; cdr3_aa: ASSLFGGPVSGNTIY
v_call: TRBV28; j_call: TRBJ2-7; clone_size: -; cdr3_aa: ASSPPTLTTYEQY
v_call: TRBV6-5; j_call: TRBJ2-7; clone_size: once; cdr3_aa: ASSYSQAYEQY
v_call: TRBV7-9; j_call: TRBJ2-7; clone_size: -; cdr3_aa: ASSLADRGDEQY
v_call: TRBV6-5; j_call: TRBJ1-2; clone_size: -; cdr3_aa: ASSYSGYGHT
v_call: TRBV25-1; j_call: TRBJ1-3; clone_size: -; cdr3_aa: ASSGLFPPGNTIY
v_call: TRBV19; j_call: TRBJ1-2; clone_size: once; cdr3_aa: ASSIEGQGYGYT
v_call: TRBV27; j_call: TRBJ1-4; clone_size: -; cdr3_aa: ASSLRGQHNEKLF
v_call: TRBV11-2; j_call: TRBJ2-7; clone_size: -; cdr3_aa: ASSLATASYEQY
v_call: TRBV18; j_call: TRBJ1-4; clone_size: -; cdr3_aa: ASSPGRNEKLF
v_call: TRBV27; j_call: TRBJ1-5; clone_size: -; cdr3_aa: ASSLRGTGTFQPQH